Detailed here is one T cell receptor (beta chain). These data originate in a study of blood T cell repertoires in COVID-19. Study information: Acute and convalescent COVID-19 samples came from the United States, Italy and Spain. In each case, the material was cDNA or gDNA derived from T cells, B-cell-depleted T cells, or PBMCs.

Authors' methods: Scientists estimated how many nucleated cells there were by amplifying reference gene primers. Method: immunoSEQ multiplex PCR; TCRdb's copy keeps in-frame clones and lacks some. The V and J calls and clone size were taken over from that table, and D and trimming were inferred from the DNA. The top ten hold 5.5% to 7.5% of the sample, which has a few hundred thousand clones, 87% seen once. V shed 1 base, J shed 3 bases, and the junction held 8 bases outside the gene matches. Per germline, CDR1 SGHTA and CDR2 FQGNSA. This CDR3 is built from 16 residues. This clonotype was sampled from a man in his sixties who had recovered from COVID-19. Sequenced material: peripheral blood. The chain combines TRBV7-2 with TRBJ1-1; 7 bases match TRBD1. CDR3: CASSLVLAGGYTEAFF. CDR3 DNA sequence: TGTGCCAGCAGCTTAGTCTTAGCAGGGGGTTACACTGAAGCTTTCTTT.